This T cell receptor beta chain was sequenced during a study of blood T cell repertoires in COVID-19. The overall study: Samples of COVID-19 (acute and convalescent) were obtained from the United States, Italy and Spain.

Either two negative PCRs, clearance, or symptom resolution qualified Cohort 3 donors as recovered. In the authors' methods: The assay estimated nucleated cells by amplifying reference gene primers. Sequenced by immunoSEQ multiplex PCR; TCRdb stores in-frame clones only, minus some. That table is the source of V, J and clone size, and D and trimming were worked out from the DNA. The sample has over 200,000 clones, around 90% seen once; the top ten hold more than 10%. The specimen sequenced was PBMCs or T cells enriched from blood (not recorded which). The sequence was collected from a man aged 25-45 years who had recovered from COVID-19.

CDR3: CASLSAPGTGAGEQFF. CDR3 sequence (DNA): TGCGCCAGCCTCTCGGCTCCCGGGACAGGGGCAGGAGAGCAGTTCTTC. V and J are TRBV5-1 and TRBJ2-1; 10 nucleotides align to TRBD1. CDR1 SGHRS and CDR2 YFSETQ come from the germline V gene. J gave up 10 bases and V 7 bases, and 17 bases lay outside the gene matches. The CDR3 has 16 amino acids.